The clone carrying this T cell receptor beta chain was counted ten times or more. Antigen: not known. V lost 4 bases to trimming and J lost 2 bases; unmatched junction nucleotides: 2. This CDR3 comprises 15 residues. Germline V gives CDR1 SGHTA, CDR2 FQGNSA. The source of the sample is a study of T cell repertoires in cytomegalovirus infection. Study-wide context: Matching HLA type and CMV infection were both indicated by public TCR beta signatures.

One entry per CDR3 protein results from TCRdb running MiXCR on the reads. Among 830,000 or so distinct CDR3 sequences listed, 32% were seen once. Broader study findings: Identification of carriers of CMV plus the relevant HLA was performed using cumulative public TCR beta family frequency. Dominating the ex vivo response were HLA-C-restricted CMV-specific TCR beta clonotypes.

The specimen was cultured CD8+ T cells from PBMCs, collected from culture after CMV antigen stimulation. The sequence derives from a human donor in good health (CMV status not recorded). Some clones in this sample may be carry-over from other donors' samples. This chain uses TRBV7-2 with TRBJ1-6, with 7 bases identical to TRBD1. The CDR3 DNA follows: TGTGCCAGCAGCTCGACAGGGCCCTATAATTCACCCCTCCACTTT. The encoded protein is CASSSTGPYNSPLHF. Full variable domain (missing parts from reference TRBV7-2 and TRBJ1-6): GAGVSQSPSNKVTEKGKDVELRCDPISGHTALYWYRQSLGQGLEFLIYFQGNSAPDKSGLPSDRFSAERTGGSVSTLTIQRTQQEDSAVYLCASSSTGPYNSPLHFGNGTRLTVT.